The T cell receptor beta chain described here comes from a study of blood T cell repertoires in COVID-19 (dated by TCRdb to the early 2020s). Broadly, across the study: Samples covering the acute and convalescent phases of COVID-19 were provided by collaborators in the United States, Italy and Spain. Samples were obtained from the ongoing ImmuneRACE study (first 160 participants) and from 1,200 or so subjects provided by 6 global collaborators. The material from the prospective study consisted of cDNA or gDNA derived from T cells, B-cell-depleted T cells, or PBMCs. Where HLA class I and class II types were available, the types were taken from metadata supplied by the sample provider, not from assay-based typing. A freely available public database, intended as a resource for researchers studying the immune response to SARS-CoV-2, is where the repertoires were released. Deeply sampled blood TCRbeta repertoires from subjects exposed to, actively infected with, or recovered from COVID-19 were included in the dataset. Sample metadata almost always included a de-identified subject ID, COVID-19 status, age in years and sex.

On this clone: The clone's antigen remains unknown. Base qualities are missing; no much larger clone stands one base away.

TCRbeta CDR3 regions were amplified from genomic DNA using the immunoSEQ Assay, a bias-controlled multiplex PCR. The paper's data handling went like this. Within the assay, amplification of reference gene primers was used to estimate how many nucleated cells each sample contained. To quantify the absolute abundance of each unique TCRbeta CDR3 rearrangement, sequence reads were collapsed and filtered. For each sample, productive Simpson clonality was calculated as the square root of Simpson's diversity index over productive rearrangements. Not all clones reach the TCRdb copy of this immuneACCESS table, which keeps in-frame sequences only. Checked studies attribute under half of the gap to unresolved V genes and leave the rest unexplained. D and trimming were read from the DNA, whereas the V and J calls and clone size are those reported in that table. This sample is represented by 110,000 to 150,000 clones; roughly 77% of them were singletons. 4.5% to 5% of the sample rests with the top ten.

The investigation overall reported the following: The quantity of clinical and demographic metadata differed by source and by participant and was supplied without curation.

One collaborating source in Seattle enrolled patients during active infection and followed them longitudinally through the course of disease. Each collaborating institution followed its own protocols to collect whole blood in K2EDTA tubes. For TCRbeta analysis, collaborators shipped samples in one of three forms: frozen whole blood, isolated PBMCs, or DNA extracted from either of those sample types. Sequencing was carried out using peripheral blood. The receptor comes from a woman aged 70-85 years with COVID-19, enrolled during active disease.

CDR3 protein: CASSDSVTGGGYTF. The nucleotide sequence is given as TGTGCCAGCAGTGACTCAGTAACAGGGGGTGGCTACACCTTC. Recombination linked TRBV6-4 to TRBJ1-2; TRBD1 aligns with 8 central bases. Its CDR3 holds 14 amino acids, cysteine through phenylalanine. CDR3 DNA is the only sequence kept; it has 42 bases, read in frame from the first base. V is pruned by 0 bases and J by 7 bases, leaving 4 bases of the junction without a gene match. Per the germline V gene, MRHNA is the CDR1 and SNTAGT is the CDR2.